A selection of T cell receptor beta chains follows, all from one sample in a study of shared T cell receptors in the human thymus. Clones were sequenced by immunoSEQ multiplex PCR, and TCRdb holds only the in-frame ones, with some missing. The sample shows fewer than 700,000 clones, roughly 90% of them seen only once. The same sample was also used in a study of human thymus T cells.

Input material: thymocytes. These receptors were collected from a boy under two years old with a congenital heart defect. The CDR3 runs from the conserved cysteine through the conserved F or W. The D gene is left open where the match is weak. Clone size appears in some rows only: once, few, many, or a class for an expanded clone.

V	D	J	size	DNA	CDR3
TRBV7-8	-	TRBJ2-2	-	TGTGCCAGCAGCACCCTCCGAATCTCGCGGAGGAACACCGGGGAGCTGTTTTTT	CASSTLRISRRNTGELFF
TRBV11-1	-	TRBJ1-2	-	TGTGCCAGCAGCTTAGGCCGACAGTTCTATGGCTACACCTTC	CASSLGRQFYGYTF
TRBV11-2	-	TRBJ2-7	-	TGTGCCAGCAGCAGCGGACTGAGGCGCTTTTACGAGCAGTACTTC	CASSSGLRRFYEQYF
TRBV4-3	-	TRBJ2-7	-	TGCGCCAGCAGCCAAGCAGTCTCCTACGAGCAGTACTTC	CASSQAVSYEQYF
TRBV25-1	-	TRBJ2-7	once	TGTGCCAGCAGTGAAAGGGGTCGGGAGCGGTCTATTGAAGAGCAGTACTTC	CASSERGRERSIEEQYF
TRBV27	TRBD1	TRBJ2-7	-	TGTGCCAGCAGACTCCAGGGGGTATCCTACGAGCAGTACTTC	CASRLQGVSYEQYF
TRBV7-2	TRBD1	TRBJ1-5	-	TGTGCCAGCAGCTCAAGGGGGCGCAGCAATCAGCCCCAGCATTTT	CASSSRGRSNQPQHF
TRBV5-6	TRBD2	TRBJ2-5	-	TGTGCCAGCAGCCCGACTAGCGGGAGGTCGGGGGAGACCCAGTACTTC	CASSPTSGRSGETQYF
TRBV2	TRBD2	TRBJ2-3	-	TGTGCCAGCAGCGAAGGACTAGCGGGAGTCCGGGGGATCCCTAGCACAGATACGCAGTATTTT	CASSEGLAGVRGIPSTDTQYF
TRBV28	-	TRBJ1-5	-	TGTGCCAGCAGCTTCCCCCAGGATAAGCCCCAGCATTTT	CASSFPQDKPQHF
TRBV6-1	-	TRBJ1-5	-	TGTGCCAGCAGTGAAGGCGGACAGCCTAGCAATCAGCCCCAGCATTTT	CASSEGGQPSNQPQHF
TRBV7-8	TRBD2	TRBJ2-7	once	TGTGCCAGCAGCTTATGTGTGCGACTAGCGGGATGCGAGCAGTACTTC	CASSLCVRLAGCEQYF
TRBV28	-	TRBJ2-7	-	TGTGCCAGCAGTTTTATTTATGGCGGGACGGCCTACGAGCAGTACTTC	CASSFIYGGTAYEQYF
TRBV9	-	TRBJ1-3	-	TGTGCCAGCAGCAAAGACAGTGTGGCTGGGTCCTCTGGAAACACCATATATTTT	CASSKDSVAGSSGNTIYF
TRBV27	TRBD1	TRBJ2-7	-	TGTGCCAGCAGTTCTTATAACAGGGGAGAACATTACGAGCAGTACTTC	CASSSYNRGEHYEQYF
TRBV14	-	TRBJ1-1	-	TGTGCCAGCAGGGTAGAATCGAACACTGAAGCTTTCTTT	CASRVESNTEAFF
TRBV4-3	TRBD1	TRBJ1-6	-	TGCGCCAGCAGCCTAGAGGACAGGGCGGGGTCACCCCTCCACTTT	CASSLEDRAGSPLHF
TRBV27	-	TRBJ2-3	once	TGTGCCAGCAGTTTATCGGATCGGGAACGCACAGATACGCAGTATTTT	CASSLSDRERTDTQYF
TRBV7-9	TRBD1	TRBJ2-7	few	TGTGCCAGCAGCGAGGGGACAGGGAGCCCTTACGAGCAGTACTTC	CASSEGTGSPYEQYF
TRBV12-5	TRBD2	TRBJ2-1	once	TGTGCTAGTGGGATAACTAGCGGGAGGGCAAATGAGCAGTTCTTC	CASGITSGRANEQFF
TRBV6-1	-	TRBJ2-7	-	TGTGCCAGCAGTGCGGGGAGAGCACACGAGCAGTACTTC	CASSAGRAHEQYF
TRBV18	TRBD2	TRBJ2-3	-	TGTGCCAGCTCAGAGCGGGGGGCTAGCGCAGTAGATACGCAGTATTTT	CASSERGASAVDTQYF
TRBV19	TRBD1	TRBJ2-7	-	TGTGCCAGTAGTATACGGGACAGGTACGAGCAGTACTTC	CASSIRDRYEQYF
TRBV5-1	TRBD1	TRBJ2-7	-	TGCGCCAGCAGCTGGGCCGGGACAGACACCTACGAGCAGTACTTC	CASSWAGTDTYEQYF
TRBV4-2	TRBD1	TRBJ2-7	-	TGTGCCAGCAGCCAAGATAGGGCAGAGCGGGGACAGGGGGAGCAGTACTTC	CASSQDRAERGQGEQYF
TRBV5-1	-	TRBJ2-7	-	TGCGCCAGCAGCCCGGACAGGTGGGGGACTTCCCTCTCCTACGAGCAGTACTTC	CASSPDRWGTSLSYEQYF
TRBV6-1	-	TRBJ2-7	-	TGTGCCAGCAGTAGGAGGACGGCATCGCACGAGCAGTACTTC	CASSRRTASHEQYF
TRBV28	TRBD2	TRBJ2-1	-	TGTGCCAGCAACCCAGGGACGGGAGGGCCCTTTGGAATAGATGAGCAGTTCTTC	CASNPGTGGPFGIDEQFF
TRBV10-3	TRBD1	TRBJ1-5	-	TGTGCCACGGGACAGGAAATAAATCAGCCCCAGCATTTT	CATGQEINQPQHF
TRBV7-9	-	TRBJ2-1	-	TGTGCCAGCAGCTTACGGGAGTCTGAGCAGTTCTTC	CASSLRESEQFF
TRBV4-1	-	TRBJ2-5	-	TGCGCCAGCAGCCAAGGGGGGGTTTCGCCATTGGAGACCCAGTACTTC	CASSQGGVSPLETQYF
TRBV19	TRBD1	TRBJ2-5	-	TGTGCCAGTAGTTACAGGGGGACCCAGTACTTC	CASSYRGTQYF
TRBV4-3	TRBD1	TRBJ2-7	few	TGCGCCAGCAGCCAAGATCTAGGGCAGGGGGCCTACGAGCAGTACTTC	CASSQDLGQGAYEQYF
TRBV7-9	-	TRBJ2-3	-	TGTGCCAGCACCGTCGGGACTTCCACAGATACGCAGTATTTT	CASTVGTSTDTQYF
TRBV6-1	TRBD1	TRBJ1-5	-	TGTGCCAGCAAGCTTAAACAGGGGGGTCAGCCCCAGCATTTT	CASKLKQGGQPQHF
TRBV6-1	-	TRBJ2-7	-	TGTGCCAGCAGTGACTGGAGGACAGTTTCAGGCTACGAGCAGTACTTC	CASSDWRTVSGYEQYF
TRBV5-4	-	TRBJ2-3	-	TGTGCCAGCAGCGCAAGCGGATCAAAGCGAGGGAACGGCACAGATACGCAGTATTTT	CASSASGSKRGNGTDTQYF
TRBV28	-	TRBJ1-1	-	TGTGCCAGCAGTTGCGCCCCGGGAGGGAGGGGAACTGAAGCTTTCTTT	CASSCAPGGRGTEAFF
TRBV6-6	-	TRBJ2-7	-	TGTGCCAGCAGTTACTCGAACAGGGAGGGCTACGAGCAGTACTTC	CASSYSNREGYEQYF
TRBV18	TRBD2	TRBJ2-1	once	TGTGCCAGCTCACCCCGTAGCGGGGTGGGGGGGGGTCTGAACAATGAGCAGTTCTTC	CASSPRSGVGGGLNNEQFF
TRBV5-5	-	TRBJ2-3	-	TGTGCCAGCAGCCCAAGGGGGGATACGCAGTATTTT	CASSPRGDTQYF
TRBV18	TRBD2	TRBJ2-7	-	TGTGCCAGCTCACCCCCTGGCGGGAGGGCCTACGAGCAGTACTTC	CASSPPGGRAYEQYF
TRBV9	-	TRBJ2-3	-	TGTGCCAGCAGCCCCCCTCAGTCGGCAGCGGACTCAAGCACAGATACGCAGTATTTT	CASSPPQSAADSSTDTQYF
TRBV9	-	TRBJ2-5	-	TGTGCCAGCAGCGTAGCAACAGGGCGACGAGAGGAGACCCAGTACTTC	CASSVATGRREETQYF
TRBV7-6	TRBD2	TRBJ2-7	-	TGTGCCAGCAGCTTAGTTGGGGGCACTAGCGGGAGCTCCTACGAGCAGTACTTC	CASSLVGGTSGSSYEQYF
TRBV28	TRBD1	TRBJ2-1	-	TGTGCCAGCAGGCACCGATTGGGACAGGGGGCGGGGATTGAGCAGTTCTTC	CASRHRLGQGAGIEQFF
TRBV7-8	TRBD1	TRBJ1-5	-	TGTGCCAGCAGCCTCCCTTCACAGGGGTGGGGAGATCAGCCCCAGCATTTT	CASSLPSQGWGDQPQHF
TRBV11-2	-	TRBJ2-1	-	TGTGCCAGCAGCTTAACTTGGGGGCTTCATGACTCCTACAATGAGCAGTTCTTC	CASSLTWGLHDSYNEQFF
TRBV6-5	-	TRBJ2-2	-	TGTGCCAGCGGTCGGGGGACGGACAACACCGGGGAGCTGTTTTTT	CASGRGTDNTGELFF
TRBV4-3	TRBD1	TRBJ1-3	-	TGCGCCAGCAGGGAAACAGGGGGAGGAAACACCATATATTTT	CASRETGGGNTIYF
TRBV9	TRBD1	TRBJ1-4	-	TGTGCCAGCAGCATTGGGACAGCCGTTAATGAAAAACTGTTTTTT	CASSIGTAVNEKLFF
TRBV28	TRBD2	TRBJ2-7	-	TGTGCCAGCAGGCATGGGACTAGCGGGAGGCCCTCCTACGAGCAGTACTTC	CASRHGTSGRPSYEQYF
TRBV19	-	TRBJ1-2	few	TGTGCCAGTAGAGAGACTGGGGAGGGCTACACCTTC	CASRETGEGYTF
TRBV7-9	TRBD2	TRBJ2-7	once	TGTGCCAGCAGCCTGGGCCAGCGGGAGTTCGAGCAGTACTTC	CASSLGQREFEQYF
TRBV27	TRBD2	TRBJ2-1	-	TGTGCCAGCAGTCCCCCGGGGGGCAATGAGCAGTTCTTC	CASSPPGGNEQFF
TRBV5-1	-	TRBJ2-7	-	TGCGCCAGCAGCTTGGGCCCGGGGTCCGAGCAGTACTTC	CASSLGPGSEQYF
TRBV27	-	TRBJ2-2	-	TGTGCCAGCAGTCGTCCCGGGAGTACCGGGGAGCTGTTTTTT	CASSRPGSTGELFF
TRBV19	TRBD1	TRBJ1-5	-	TGTGCCAGTAGTATTGGACAGGGTACCACCGATAGCAATCAGCCCCAGCATTTT	CASSIGQGTTDSNQPQHF